These 25 T cell receptor beta chains came from one sample sequenced in a study of blood T cells in healthy people across ages. Combining a sample-barcoded 5' primer with a J-beta primer mix, a second PCR ran for about 6 to 12 cycles. TCRdb passed the 5' RACE reads through MiXCR, listing each CDR3 protein once. This sample has hundreds of thousands of distinct CDR3 sequences, with around 25% found just once. A further study also used this sample, focusing on T cells of mothers and their children.

The sample consisted of blood. The receptors here all came from a boy aged 10-17 years in good health.

V and J are TRBV4-1 and TRBJ1-3; no clear D gene. Per germline, CDR1 MGHRA and CDR2 YSYEKL. The CDR3 spans 16 residues. V was clipped by 0 bases and J by 0 bases, with 9 bases between them. CDR3 loop: CASSQDSVDSGNTIYF. CDR3 nucleotides: TGCGCCAGCAGCCAAGATAGTGTCGACTCTGGAAACACCATATATTTT.

This clonotype was counted a few times. This chain uses TRBV5-1 with TRBJ1-4; 9 bases map to TRBD1. The V segment lost 4 bases and the J segment 5 bases; nucleotides outside the gene matches: 6. The CDR3 covers 15 residues. Germline V gene lookup returns CDR1 SGHRS and CDR2 YFSETQ. The CDR3 reads CASSKGQGSNEKLFF. The CDR3 nucleotides are TGCGCCAGCAGCAAGGGACAGGGATCGAATGAAAAACTGTTTTTT.

This rearrangement joins TRBV10-3 to TRBJ1-5, with 8 nucleotides matching TRBD1. CDR3 size: 17 residues. In germline, CDR1 is ENHRY, CDR2 SYGVKD. V shed 2 bases and J 3 bases; nucleotides not matched to a gene: 9. The CDR3 nucleotides read TGTGCCATCAGTGAGGGACAGGGTTTGAAGGTCAATCAGCCCCAGCATTTT. Translated: CAISEGQGLKVNQPQHF.

This clonotype was seen only a few times. The chain carries TRBV20-1 and TRBJ2-1; D is perhaps TRBD1 (5 bases). Germline V gene sequence: CDR1 DFQATT, CDR2 SNEGSKA (reference sequence). CDR3 length: 13 residues. Deletions cut 7 bases from V and 9 bases from J, with 19 bases between. The CDR3: CSGKTVEVGEQFF. In DNA form, the CDR3 reads TGCAGTGGGAAGACAGTGGAAGTCGGTGAGCAGTTCTTC.

The chain carries TRBV6-1 and TRBJ2-7; TRBD1 matches at 9 bases. V was clipped by 4 bases and J by 3 bases; unmatched bases: 7. The CDR3 covers 15 residues. Per germline, CDR1 MNHNS and CDR2 SASEGT. The CDR3, as DNA: TGTGCCAGCAGTGCCGGGACAGGGACCCTCTACGAGCAGTACTTC. Encoded protein: CASSAGTGTLYEQYF.

J is TRBJ2-3 and V is TRBV13, with 7 bases matching TRBD2. The CDR3 has 12 residues. After removal of 3 bases from V and 11 bases from J, the junction contained 5 bases not matched to a gene. Germline assignment: CDR1 PRHDT and CDR2 FYEKMQ (reference sequence). CDR3 in DNA: TGTGCCAGCAGCTTGGAGCGGGGCGGGCAGTATTTT. This encodes CASSLERGGQYF.

The rearrangement links TRBV12-5 to TRBJ2-5, with a weak D call TRBD1 (5 bases). Germline V gene lookup returns CDR1 LGHNT and CDR2 FRNRAP. V was cut by 0 bases and J by 11 bases, with 7 bases left in between. CDR3 length: 11 amino acids. This CDR3 is CASGLVQEQYF. For the CDR3, the DNA is TGTGCTAGTGGTTTGGTACAGGAGCAGTACTTC.

The chain is built from TRBV24-1 and TRBJ1-2; D is perhaps TRBD1 (6 bases). With 9 bases removed from V and 7 bases from J, the gap between germline ends came to 14 bases. This CDR3 contains 12 residues. CDR1 and CDR2 (germline): KGHDR, SFDVKD. In nucleotides, the CDR3 is TGTGCCACCCCGGATCCACAGGGTGGCTACACCTTC. This encodes CATPDPQGGYTF.

This rearrangement joins TRBV7-3 to TRBJ1-2; 7 bases are shared with TRBD1. Germline lookup yields CDR1 SGHTA and CDR2 FQGTGA. V dropped 9 bases and J dropped 7; count of bases not matched to a gene: 11. This CDR3 spans 13 amino acids. This CDR3 is CARGQDLSGGYTF. The CDR3 bases are TGTGCCAGAGGACAGGATTTATCGGGTGGCTACACCTTC.

The table lists this clonotype with a few counts. The chain recombines TRBV7-9 with TRBJ1-5; no clear D. Germline V lookup: CDR1 SEHNR, CDR2 FQNEAQ (reference sequence). Trimming stripped 2 bases from V and 3 bases from J, with 20 bases between. The CDR3 loop spans 18 amino acids. The CDR3 DNA reads TGTGCCAGCAGCTTAACGAATGGAACCCCCCGGGACAATCAGCCCCAGCATTTT. Protein: CASSLTNGTPRDNQPQHF.

Written as DNA, the CDR3 is TGCAGCGTTGACGGTGTGAGAACAGGTTCGGACGAGCAGTACTTC. This gives the protein CSVDGVRTGSDEQYF. The genes are TRBV29-1 and TRBJ2-7, with D maybe TRBD1 (5 bases). With 3 bases removed from V and 5 bases from J, the gap between germline ends came to 20 bases. This CDR3 region has 15 residues. CDR1 and CDR2 (germline): SQVTM, ANQGSEA.

There are a few counts of this clonotype. Germline and junction disagree at one end, which may indicate a read error. The chain combines TRBV5-5 with TRBJ2-7; a weak D match, TRBD1 (6 bases). Per germline, CDR1 SGHKS and CDR2 YYEKEE (reference sequence). This CDR3 is 13 amino acids long. The CDR3 DNA reads as TGTGCCAGCAGCACACAGGGTAGCGACGAGAAGTACTTC. This codes for CASSTQGSDEKYF. Variable domain in full (rest from reference TRBV5-5 and TRBJ2-7): DAGVTQSPTHLIKTRGQQVTLRCSPISGHKSVSWYQQVLGQGPQFIFQYYEKEERGRGNFPDRFSARQFPNYSSELNVNALLLGDSALYLCASSTQGSDEKYFGPGTRLTVT.

This clonotype was seen a few times. The chain combines TRBV5-1 with TRBJ1-1; D is unresolved. Trimming shortened V by 4 bases and J by 11 bases, and 18 bases separated the two germline ends. CDR3 size: 13 residues. CDR1 SGHRS and CDR2 YFSETQ come from the germline V gene. Here the CDR3 reads CASSLIPSEVAFF. The CDR3, as DNA: TGCGCCAGCAGCCTAATCCCGTCCGAGGTGGCTTTCTTT.

This clonotype has only a few counts. The chain joins TRBV24-1 to TRBJ1-2; a possible D gene is TRBD1 (6 bases). This CDR3 has 12 residues. In germline, CDR1 is KGHDR, CDR2 SFDVKD. V lost 5 bases and J lost 8, with 11 bases in between. The DNA of the CDR3 is TGTGCCACCAGTGGTGCCGGGGGCGGCTACACCTTC. The encoded protein is CATSGAGGGYTF.

The chain links TRBV24-1 to TRBJ2-1; D may be TRBD2 (7 bases). The germline gives CDR1 KGHDR, CDR2 SFDVKD. CDR3 length: 19 residues. Trimming took 3 bases from V and 6 from J, leaving 26 bases between them. The CDR3 coding sequence is TGTGCCACCAGTGATACCTTCTCGGGGAGGCGGGGGCACCCCAATGAGCAGTTCTTC. It yields the protein CATSDTFSGRRGHPNEQFF.

The chain links TRBV27 to TRBJ2-5, with D possibly called TRBD1 or TRBD2 (5 bases each). This CDR3 is 19 amino acids long. Germline V gene sequence: CDR1 MNHEY, CDR2 SMNVEV (reference sequence). V lost 5 bases to trimming and J lost 0 bases, with 25 bases between them. In nucleotides, the CDR3 is TGTGCCAGCAGTCTACTCCTGCTTCCCCAATGGGACGACCAAGAGACCCAGTACTTC. Its translation: CASSLLLLPQWDDQETQYF.

This clonotype was observed a handful of times. This rearrangement joins TRBV6-5 to TRBJ2-3; 10 bases are a match to TRBD2. Germline-derived CDR1 and CDR2 are MNHEY and SVGAGI. With 8 bases clipped from V and 6 bases from J, the junction kept 5 bases outside the gene matches. The CDR3 extends over 13 amino acids. CDR3 in amino acids: CASSAGGQDTQYF. The CDR3 DNA is TGTGCCAGCTCAGCGGGGGGGCAGGATACGCAGTATTTT.

V gene TRBV12-3 or TRBV12-4 combines with J gene TRBJ1-2; unclear D gene. Trimming removed 3 bases at V and 10 bases at J, with 12 bases between. The CDR3 is 12 amino acids. Written as DNA, the CDR3 is TGTGCCAGCAGTTTTTCGGGGAAGATCTACACCTTC. Protein: CASSFSGKIYTF.

The chain uses TRBV10-3 and TRBJ2-7; 8 positions agree with TRBD1. The V segment lost 2 bases and the J segment 4 bases; nucleotides outside the gene matches: 7. The CDR3 consists of 15 residues. The germline V gene has CDR1 ENHRY and CDR2 SYGVKD. The CDR3 sequence: CAISEVLQGGYEQYF. The CDR3 DNA reads TGTGCCATCAGTGAGGTTTTACAGGGGGGATACGAGCAGTACTTC.

This clonotype appeared many times. The rearrangement joins TRBV6-1 to TRBJ1-2; D is undetermined. In germline, CDR1 is MNHNS, CDR2 SASEGT. Between the trimmed V and J ends, which lost 2 bases and 10 bases, there was a span of 8 bases. This CDR3 has 11 amino acids. CDR3 DNA sequence: TGTGCCAGCAGTGAAACCCTTACCTACACCTTC. Protein: CASSETLTYTF.

This clonotype was seen a few times. The chain couples TRBV10-3 to TRBJ2-5, with D perhaps TRBD1 (6 bases). CDR1 and CDR2 from the germline V gene are ENHRY and SYGVKD. V was clipped by 5 bases and J by 5 bases, with 12 bases between them. This CDR3 has 13 amino acids. Here the CDR3 reads CAISTTGWETQYF. Written as DNA, the CDR3 is TGTGCCATCAGTACGACAGGTTGGGAGACCCAGTACTTC.

The V and J genes are TRBV7-9 and TRBJ2-7, with D perhaps assigned TRBD1 or TRBD2 (5 bases each). Trimming stripped 6 bases from V and 1 base from J, with 16 bases between. Germline lookup yields CDR1 SEHNR and CDR2 FQNEAQ (reference sequence). This CDR3 comprises 15 residues. CDR3 protein: CASSLSGTVSYEQYF. CDR3 nucleotide sequence: TGTGCCAGCAGTCTATCCGGGACGGTATCCTACGAGCAGTACTTC.

On this clonotype itself: One junction end does not reproduce the germline sequence, and a read error may be involved. The chain couples TRBV4-2 to TRBJ1-4; TRBD1 is a possible D gene (6 bases). Germline loops: CDR1 LGHNA, CDR2 YNFKEQ. CDR3 length: 15 residues. CDR3 amino acids: CASRQGGSTNEKLFF. DNA for the CDR3: TGTGCCAGCAGACAAGGGGGATCAACTAATGAAAAACTGTTTTTT.

The sample holds a few counts of this clonotype. CDR3 loop: CASSSWGLNTEAFF. The CDR3 region has the DNA TGTGCCAGCAGTTCTTGGGGGCTGAACACTGAAGCTTTCTTT. The rearrangement uses TRBV5-5 and TRBJ1-1, with D maybe TRBD1 (6 bases). The CDR3 is made up of 14 amino acids. The germline V gene has CDR1 SGHKS and CDR2 YYEKEE (reference sequence). V was shortened by 5 bases and J by 0 bases, with 11 bases between the two germline ends.

The V gene is TRBV12-3 or TRBV12-4, the J gene TRBJ2-1; D is unclear. This CDR3 spans 14 amino acids. Deletions cut 7 bases from V and 1 base from J, with 11 bases between. For the CDR3, the DNA is TGTGCCAGCACCGAACCTGGGTCCTACAATGAGCAGTTCTTC. Encoded protein: CASTEPGSYNEQFF.